This T cell receptor (beta chain) comes out of a study of CD8 T cells in Susac syndrome. TEMRA cells were enriched by FACS, while CD8+ and CD4+ T cells were obtained through a negative isolation that was performed magnetically. V was clipped by 3 bases and J by 6 bases; unmatched bases: 2. This CDR3 comprises 14 residues. Random hexamers were used to reverse transcribe the RNA input (about 0.5 to 1 ug). From the immunoSEQ multiplex PCR reads, TCRdb called clonotypes with MiXCR, one entry per CDR3 protein. The sample shows 78,000 or so distinct CDR3 sequences, roughly 95% of them seen only once. Sequencing input: CD8+ T cells from PBMCs. This chain connects TRBV12-3 or TRBV12-4 to TRBJ1-4, with TRBD1 matching 9 bases. The receptor comes from a human donor with multiple sclerosis. In nucleotides, the CDR3 is TGTGCCAGCAGTTTCGACAGGGGGTATGAAAAACTGTTTTTT. Residues: CASSFDRGYEKLFF.